This T cell receptor beta chain derives from a study of blood T cell repertoires in COVID-19 (dated by TCRdb to the early 2020s). As for the study more broadly: Collaborator samples came from the United States, Italy and Spain and covered acute and convalescent phases of COVID-19. The material from the prospective study consisted of cDNA or gDNA derived from T cells, B-cell-depleted T cells, or PBMCs. Subjects who had been exposed to COVID-19, were actively infected with it, or had recovered from it provided the deeply sampled blood TCRbeta repertoires that made up the dataset. The repertoires were released in a freely available public database meant as a resource for research on the immune response to SARS-CoV-2. Samples were obtained from the ongoing ImmuneRACE study (first 160 participants) and from 1,200 or so subjects provided by 6 global collaborators. A de-identified subject ID, COVID-19 status, age in years and sex were almost always included in the sample metadata. HLA class I and class II types, where available, came from metadata supplied by the sample provider rather than from assay-based typing. Overall study results and their limits: The amount of clinical and demographic metadata varied by source and participant and was provided uncurated.

The collaborating institutions used their own protocols to collect whole blood in K2EDTA tubes. For TCRbeta analysis, collaborators shipped samples in one of three forms: frozen whole blood, isolated PBMCs, or DNA extracted from either of those sample types. Worth noting for this clone: Its antigen is not yet known. No much larger clone exists at a distance of one base, and base qualities are not known.

Taken from cysteine to phenylalanine, the CDR3 has 13 residues. This entry keeps only the CDR3 DNA: 39 bases, framed from base 1. V is cut back by 8 bases and J by 4 bases, with 5 bases in the junction unmatched. Looking up the germline V gene (reference sequence) yields CDR1 LNHDA and CDR2 SQIVND. TCRbeta CDR3 regions were amplified from genomic DNA by means of the immunoSEQ Assay, a bias-controlled multiplex PCR. Per the authors' processing: Within the assay, amplification of reference gene primers was used to estimate how many nucleated cells each sample contained. To quantify the absolute abundance of each unique TCRbeta CDR3 rearrangement, sequence reads were collapsed and filtered. For each sample, productive Simpson clonality was calculated by taking the square root of Simpson's diversity index across productive rearrangements. TCRdb re-hosts the immuneACCESS table, in-frame sequences only. Its copies lack some clones; in the studies checked, an unresolved V gene accounts for under half of them, and the cause for the rest is not known. Clone size and V and J calls were adopted from that table, with D and trimming inferred from the DNA. The sample table holds roughly 150,000 clones, of which about 77% were seen once. The top ten clonotypes cover roughly 13% of the sample.

Recombination joined TRBV19 with TRBJ1-1; 9 central bases correspond to TRBD1. Sequenced sample: peripheral blood. The TCR originated in a woman aged 80 or over with acute or convalescent COVID-19. The base sequence is TGTGCCAGTCAATTGACAGGGGGCACTGAAGCTTTCTTT. Translated, this gives CASQLTGGTEAFF.